Below, one TCR beta chain is given with its context. Germline V gene data show CDR1 as LGHDT and CDR2 as YNNKEL (reference sequence). The CDR3 has 15 residues. Trimming stripped 5 bases from V and 5 bases from J, with 18 bases between. Clones were read by immunoSEQ multiplex PCR, and TCRdb kept only the in-frame ones, dropping some. Among about 330,000 clones listed, about four fifths were seen once. This entry belongs to a study of blood T cell repertoires in COVID-19. The wider study: There were acute and convalescent COVID-19 samples, and they came from the United States, Italy and Spain.

The sample comprised peripheral blood. V and J are TRBV3-1 (or the pseudogene TRBV3-2) and TRBJ2-5, with D perhaps TRBD1 (8 bases). The receptor was derived from a woman aged 50 to 60 with acute or convalescent COVID-19. The CDR3 reads CASSSQGGWGETQYF. The DNA for the CDR3 is TGTGCCAGCAGCTCACAGGGGGGGTGGGGCGAGACCCAGTACTTC.